This T cell receptor (beta chain) was sequenced in a study of Graves' ophthalmopathy and Graves' hyperthyroidism. This clonotype was seen many times. There are 13 residues in the CDR3. J was trimmed by 12 bases and V by 5 bases; bases with no gene match: 5. Germline V gene data show CDR1 as SGHTA and CDR2 as FQGNSA. Beta-chain TCR CDR3 regions were amplified from RNA transcripts. Amplification began with first-round RT-PCR using HTBI primers, then second-round multiplex PCR was performed. TCRdb reanalysed the multiplex PCR reads using MiXCR and keeps one entry per CDR3 protein. The sample has about 740,000 distinct CDR3 sequences; roughly 40% are singletons.

This chain links TRBV7-2 with TRBJ2-5; TRBD2 aligns across 14 bases. The TCR was taken from an adult man with Graves' ophthalmopathy. Sequencing was performed on peripheral blood. CDR3 bases: TGTGCCAGCAGCGTGGGACTAGCGGGGGTTAAGTACTTC. Its translation is CASSVGLAGVKYF.